This T cell receptor (beta chain) was captured by sequencing in a study of blood T cell repertoires in COVID-19. Overall study: Samples came from the United States, Italy and Spain, spanning acute and convalescent COVID-19. PBMCs, B-cell-depleted T cells, or T cells provided the cDNA or gDNA that made up the material.

As handled by the study authors: Reference gene primers were amplified, and this amplification served to estimate nucleated cell counts. The data were produced by immunoSEQ multiplex PCR, yet TCRdb's version contains in-frame clones alone and is incomplete. That table is the source of V, J and clone size, and D and trimming were worked out from the DNA. The sample holds fewer than 200,000 clones, 87% seen once. Trimming took 0 bases from V and 7 from J, leaving 14 bases between them. The CDR3 is 14 amino acids. Germline V gene sequence: CDR1 SGHRS, CDR2 YFSETQ. This receptor was taken from a woman in her fifties or sixties who had recovered from COVID-19. The sequenced material came from peripheral blood. The chain is built from TRBV5-1 and TRBJ2-7; D remains unclear. CDR3 protein: CASSLAPSSPEQYF. In DNA, the CDR3 is TGCGCCAGCAGCTTGGCCCCCTCCTCTCCTGAGCAGTACTTC.